The present TCR beta chain was sequenced within a study of OX40 agonist ivuxolimab in advanced cancers. The method was immunoSEQ multiplex PCR; TCRdb's version includes in-frame clones alone and lacks a portion of them. The table records roughly 90,000 clones, around 90% of them present only once. This specimen was CD4+ or CD8+ T cells sorted from blood, taken in a trial of the OX40 agonist ivuxolimab. The sequence came from an adult with an advanced solid tumor such as melanoma, head and neck, liver or kidney cancer.

CDR3 residues: CASSQSLQGNEKLFF. The CDR3 nucleotides read TGTGCCAGCAGCCAAAGTCTACAGGGTAATGAAAAACTGTTTTTT. The chain links TRBV4-2 to TRBJ1-4, with D tentatively TRBD1 (6 bases). The CDR3 covers 15 residues. Trimming took 2 bases from V and 4 from J, leaving 11 bases between them. Germline V CDR1 and CDR2: LGHNA, YNFKEQ.